This is a list of T cell receptor beta chains from one sample in a study of blood T cell repertoires in COVID-19. Clones were read by immunoSEQ multiplex PCR, and TCRdb kept only the in-frame ones, dropping some. The sample consists of 100,000 to 150,000 clones, around 89% of them appearing once. What was sequenced was peripheral blood. The receptors were gathered from a man aged 50-60 years with acute or convalescent COVID-19. The conserved cysteine and the conserved F or W are not part of the CDR3 here. The D gene is left open where the match is weak.

j_gene: TRBJ2-7
v_gene: TRBV27
d_gene: .
CDR3aa: ASSQIRTPYSYEQY

j_gene: TRBJ1-5
v_gene: TRBV24-1
d_gene: .
CDR3aa: ATSDAGTIQPQH

j_gene: TRBJ1-5
v_gene: TRBV12-3/TRBV12-4
d_gene: .
CDR3aa: ASSRPDQPQH

j_gene: TRBJ2-7
v_gene: TRBV6-4
d_gene: .
CDR3aa: APRYEQY

j_gene: TRBJ1-1
v_gene: TRBV10-3
d_gene: TRBD1
CDR3aa: AIRGQQGLNTEAF

j_gene: TRBJ2-7
v_gene: TRBV18
d_gene: TRBD2
CDR3aa: ASSPLSGGPHEQY

j_gene: TRBJ2-1
v_gene: TRBV24-1
d_gene: TRBD2
CDR3aa: ATSDRILAGGVEQF

j_gene: TRBJ2-7
v_gene: TRBV6-5
d_gene: .
CDR3aa: ACQVYHEQY

j_gene: TRBJ1-3
v_gene: TRBV7-2
d_gene: .
CDR3aa: ASSLTVSGNTIY

j_gene: TRBJ2-5
v_gene: TRBV7-9
d_gene: TRBD1
CDR3aa: ASSPTGGQVGTQY

j_gene: TRBJ1-6
v_gene: TRBV27
d_gene: .
CDR3aa: ASSLSGGGRALH

j_gene: TRBJ2-7
v_gene: TRBV7-6
d_gene: TRBD1
CDR3aa: ASSLTPLGTGAQQY

j_gene: TRBJ1-1
v_gene: TRBV3-1/TRBV3-2
d_gene: TRBD1
CDR3aa: ASSRSDRGTNTEAF

j_gene: TRBJ1-4
v_gene: TRBV7-9
d_gene: TRBD1
CDR3aa: ASSQGTGANEKLF

j_gene: TRBJ2-7
v_gene: TRBV30
d_gene: TRBD2
CDR3aa: AWSRRGGSFYEQY

j_gene: TRBJ2-3
v_gene: TRBV5-1
d_gene: .
CDR3aa: ASSLAPRADTQY

j_gene: TRBJ1-3
v_gene: TRBV19
d_gene: .
CDR3aa: ASSRGDSGNTIY

j_gene: TRBJ1-2
v_gene: TRBV5-4
d_gene: TRBD1
CDR3aa: ASSLSTGEDYGYT

j_gene: TRBJ2-7
v_gene: TRBV29-1
d_gene: .
CDR3aa: SVSDRKYEQY

j_gene: TRBJ2-5
v_gene: TRBV19
d_gene: TRBD1
CDR3aa: ASSSGTVLTQY

j_gene: TRBJ2-2
v_gene: TRBV5-8
d_gene: .
CDR3aa: ASSLGTVSTGELF

j_gene: TRBJ1-2
v_gene: TRBV5-1
d_gene: .
CDR3aa: ASSFKTSRINYGYT

j_gene: TRBJ2-3
v_gene: TRBV19
d_gene: TRBD2
CDR3aa: ASSRRGSGSGTDTQY

j_gene: TRBJ2-5
v_gene: TRBV13
d_gene: .
CDR3aa: ASSPRGSWETQY

j_gene: TRBJ2-2
v_gene: TRBV19
d_gene: TRBD2
CDR3aa: ASSPLGGVPGELF

j_gene: TRBJ2-1
v_gene: TRBV5-5
d_gene: TRBD1
CDR3aa: ASSLGRLSDRGWEQF

j_gene: TRBJ2-2
v_gene: TRBV6-5
d_gene: TRBD2
CDR3aa: ASSSSTSGRGELF

j_gene: TRBJ2-3
v_gene: TRBV5-6
d_gene: TRBD2
CDR3aa: ASSSEEREFTDTQY

j_gene: TRBJ1-6
v_gene: TRBV5-5
d_gene: TRBD1
CDR3aa: ASSLGQGKSPLH

j_gene: TRBJ2-2
v_gene: TRBV21-1
d_gene: .
CDR3aa: ASSKGRRGLAGGLCTGELF

j_gene: TRBJ2-1
v_gene: TRBV6-4
d_gene: TRBD1
CDR3aa: ASSDSGQGLYNEQF

j_gene: TRBJ1-1
v_gene: TRBV24-1
d_gene: .
CDR3aa: ATTDSEAF

j_gene: TRBJ2-1
v_gene: TRBV6-2/TRBV6-3
d_gene: TRBD2
CDR3aa: ASSQSGSSYNEQF